This T cell receptor beta chain was recovered during a study of OX40 agonist ivuxolimab in advanced cancers. Study-level information: Partial responses were achieved by three patients, one with hepatocellular carcinoma and two with cutaneous melanoma.

General study findings and limits: Certain nonresponders additionally had low normalized T-cell clonal expansion.

Produced via immunoSEQ multiplex PCR; TCRdb's table is partial and in-frame only. Of approximately 50,000 clones in the sample, about nine tenths are singletons; the top ten hold roughly 7.8%. As concerns this clone: Its antigen remains unknown.

The input for sequencing was CD4+ or CD8+ T cells sorted from blood, taken in a trial of the OX40 agonist ivuxolimab. The receptor comes from an adult with an advanced solid tumor such as melanoma, head and neck, liver or kidney cancer.

CDR3 in DNA: TGTGCCAGCAGGGGACAGGGGAGGTATGGCTACACCTTC. This gives the protein CASRGQGRYGYTF. V and J are TRBV6-1 and TRBJ1-2; 10 nucleotides agree with TRBD1. Germline assignment: CDR1 MNHNS and CDR2 SASEGT. The junction had 3 bases not matched to a gene; V was cut back by 6 bases and J by 5 bases. The CDR3 loop spans 13 amino acids.